These 3 T cell receptor beta chains were all obtained from the same sample, sequenced in a study of T-cell reconstitution after alpha-beta-depleted transplantation in children. The library targeted TCRbeta and was prepared with unique molecular identifiers. Using its own MiXCR run on the PCR reads, TCRdb lists one record per CDR3 protein. The data show 450,000 to 550,000 distinct CDR3 sequences, with about 10% seen just once and 12% to 15% held by the top ten. This sample comprised PBMCs, mostly from graft donor cells, obtained 180 days after TCRalphabeta/CD19-depleted stem cell transplant. Receptors were obtained from a female patient between 2 and 15 years old who had a stem cell transplant for aplastic anemia, so the T cells may come from the graft donor.

The chain uses TRBV6-2 or TRBV6-3 and TRBJ2-7; tentatively, D is TRBD2 (5 bases). The CDR3 sequence is 12 residues long. The germline CDR1 and CDR2 sequences are MNHEY and SVGEGT. CDR3 region: CASSYEGQETRV. CDR3 nucleotide sequence: TGTGCCAGCAGTTACGAGGGCCAGGAGACGCGGGTC.

The V gene is TRBV18, the J gene TRBJ2-7; 8 nucleotides agree with TRBD2. Trimming at V came to 0 bases and at J to 1 base, leaving 11 bases not matched to a gene. Per the germline V gene, CDR1 is KGHSH and CDR2 is LQKENI. There are 18 residues in the CDR3. CDR3 nucleotides: TGTGCCAGCTCACCACCGGGGGATGGCGGGAGGACGTCCTACGAGCAGTACTTC. Encoded protein: CASSPPGDGGRTSYEQYF.

This clonotype was seen at least ten times. The chain joins TRBV10-3 to TRBJ2-1; D is perhaps TRBD2 (6 bases). CDR1 ENHRY and CDR2 SYGVKD come from the germline V gene. The CDR3 has 16 amino acids. V gave up 3 bases and J gave up 11 bases, with 23 bases separating them. CDR3 sequence: CAISDSTRPGSIQQFF. As DNA, the CDR3 is TGTGCCATCAGTGACTCGACTAGGCCCGGGAGTATCCAGCAGTTCTTC.